Sequencing of this TCR beta chain was carried out in a study of Graves' ophthalmopathy and Graves' hyperthyroidism. RNA transcripts were the source from which TCR beta CDR3 regions were amplified. Following a first-round RT-PCR that used HTBI primers, a second-round multiplex PCR was carried out. TCRdb ran MiXCR on the multiplex PCR reads and lists one entry per CDR3 protein. This sample has about 420,000 distinct CDR3 sequences, with roughly 20% found just once. V lost 6 bases, J lost 5 bases, and 15 bases lay in between. There are 14 residues in the CDR3. Germline CDR1 reads KGHDR; CDR2 reads SFDVKD. This clonotype was counted once.

The TCR comes from a woman between 18 and 29 years old with stable Graves' hyperthyroidism. The rearrangement uses TRBV24-1 and TRBJ1-2, with D possibly TRBD1 on 6 matching bases. Sequencing was carried out using peripheral blood. CDR3 nucleotide sequence: TGTGCCACCAGTCCCGGGGACACCGTATATGGCTACACCTTC. Its translation: CATSPGDTVYGYTF.